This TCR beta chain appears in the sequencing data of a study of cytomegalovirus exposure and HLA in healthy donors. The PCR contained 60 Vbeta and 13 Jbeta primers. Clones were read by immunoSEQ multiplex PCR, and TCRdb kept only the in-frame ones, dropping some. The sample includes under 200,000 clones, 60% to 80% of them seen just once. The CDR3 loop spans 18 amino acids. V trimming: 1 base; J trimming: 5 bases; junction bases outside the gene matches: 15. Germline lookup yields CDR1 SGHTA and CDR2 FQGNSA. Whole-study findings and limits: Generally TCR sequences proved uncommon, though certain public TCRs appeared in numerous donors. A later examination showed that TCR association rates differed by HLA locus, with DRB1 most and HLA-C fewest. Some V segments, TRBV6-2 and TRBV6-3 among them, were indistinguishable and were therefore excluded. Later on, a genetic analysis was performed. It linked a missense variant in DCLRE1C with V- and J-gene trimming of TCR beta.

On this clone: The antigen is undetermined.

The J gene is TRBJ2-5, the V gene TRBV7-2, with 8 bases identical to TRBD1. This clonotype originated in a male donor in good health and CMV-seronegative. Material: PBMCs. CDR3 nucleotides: TGTGCCAGCAGCTTAGTGGGACAGGTGGCCACCCTCGGGGAGACCCAGTACTTC. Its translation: CASSLVGQVATLGETQYF.